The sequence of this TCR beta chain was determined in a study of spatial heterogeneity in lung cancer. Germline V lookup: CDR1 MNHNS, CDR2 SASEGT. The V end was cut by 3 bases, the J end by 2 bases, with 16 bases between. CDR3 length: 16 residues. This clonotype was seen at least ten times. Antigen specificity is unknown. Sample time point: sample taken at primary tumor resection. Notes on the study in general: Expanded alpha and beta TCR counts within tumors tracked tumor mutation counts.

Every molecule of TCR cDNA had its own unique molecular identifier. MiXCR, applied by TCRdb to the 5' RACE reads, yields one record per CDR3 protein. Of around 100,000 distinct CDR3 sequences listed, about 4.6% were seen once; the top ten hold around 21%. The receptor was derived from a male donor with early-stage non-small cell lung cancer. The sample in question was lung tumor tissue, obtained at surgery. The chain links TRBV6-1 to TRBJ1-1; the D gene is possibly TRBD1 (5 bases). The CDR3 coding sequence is TGTGCCAGCAGTGAGGGGCAGGGAGCCGCAAACACTGAAGCTTTCTTT. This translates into CASSEGQGAANTEAFF.